This record concerns one T cell receptor beta chain sequence. The data originate from a study of blood T cell repertoires in COVID-19. Turning to the study itself: Collection of acute and convalescent COVID-19 samples took place in the United States, Italy and Spain.

J lost 1 base, V lost 5 bases, and 6 bases had no gene match. CDR1 and CDR2 (germline): SGHTA, FQGNSA. CDR3 size: 15 residues. Original handling: Quantification of nucleated cells was approximated via reference gene primer amplification. Sequencing was performed with immunoSEQ multiplex PCR; in TCRdb, only in-frame clones are kept and a portion is missing. V and J calls and clone size are those listed in that table; D and trimming were worked out from the DNA. The sample lists 280,000 or so clones; approximately 89% were seen once. The sequence was obtained from a woman aged 25-40 years who had recovered from COVID-19. The rearrangement links TRBV7-2 to TRBJ2-7; 9 nucleotides align to TRBD2. Specimen: peripheral blood. CDR3: CASSPERGASYEQYF. The CDR3 DNA follows: TGTGCCAGCAGCCCAGAGCGGGGGGCGTCCTACGAGCAGTACTTC.